The 6 T cell receptor beta chains in this list originate from one sample, sequenced in a study of CD8+ T cells in alopecia areata. Investigators isolated RNA and reverse transcribed it into cDNA to act as the sequencing template. Some clones are missing from TCRdb's copy, which holds only in-frame ones; the method was immunoSEQ multiplex PCR. The profile shows about 200,000 clones, 50% to 65% of them singletons. The specimen comprised CD4+ T cells sorted from blood, sampled at week 0. These receptor sequences come from a human donor with alopecia areata.

In this sample, this clone turned up once. The rearrangement joins TRBV29-1 to TRBJ2-5; D is perhaps TRBD1 or TRBD2 (7 bases each). V gave up 5 bases and J gave up 2 bases, with 12 bases separating them. The CDR3 runs 13 residues. Per germline, CDR1 SQVTM and CDR2 ANQGSEA. The CDR3 sequence is CSVYQGGQETQYF. Here the CDR3 DNA reads TGCAGCGTTTATCAGGGGGGGCAAGAGACCCAGTACTTC.

The chain recombines TRBV4-1 with TRBJ1-1; 9 positions agree with TRBD1. The ends lost 1 base at V and 0 bases at J; junction bases unmatched: 6. CDR1 and CDR2 from the germline V gene are MGHRA and YSYEKL. The CDR3 spans 17 residues. The CDR3 coding sequence is TGCGCCAGCAGCCAAGGCCGGGACAGGGTTCTGAACACTGAAGCTTTCTTT. Its protein is CASSQGRDRVLNTEAFF.

The chain uses TRBV7-9 and TRBJ1-2, with D perhaps matching TRBD1 (6 bases). Germline assignment: CDR1 SEHNR and CDR2 FQNEAQ (reference sequence). With 5 bases removed from V and 3 bases from J, the gap between germline ends came to 19 bases. The CDR3 covers 16 residues. Here the CDR3 DNA reads TGTGCCAGCAGCATAGGGACACACATCGTGGACTATGGCTACACCTTC. It translates to CASSIGTHIVDYGYTF.

Only a few counts were recorded for this clone. This chain links TRBV29-1 with TRBJ1-2; a weak D match, TRBD1 (5 bases). Germline CDR1 is SQVTM and CDR2 is ANQGSEA. The V gene lost 1 base and the J gene lost 4 bases, with 7 bases spanning the gap. The CDR3 is 12 residues long. The CDR3 loop reads CSVEGGGYGYTF. The CDR3 region has the DNA TGCAGCGTTGAAGGCGGGGGCTATGGCTACACCTTC.

The chain recombines TRBV30 with TRBJ1-2; possible D gene TRBD1, 6 bases. The CDR3 consists of 14 residues. Germline values: CDR1 GTSNPN, CDR2 SVGIG (reference sequence). The V and J ends lost 6 bases and 0 bases respectively, with 14 bases between them. CDR3 bases: TGTGCCTGTACCCCCGGGGGCACTAACTATGGCTACACCTTC. It encodes CACTPGGTNYGYTF.

This clone occurred a few times. The chain joins TRBV19 to TRBJ1-1; 8 bases are a match to TRBD1. The trim removed 7 bases at V and 1 base at J, leaving 8 bases unmatched. The CDR3 totals 15 residues. Germline V CDR1 and CDR2: LNHDA, SQIVND (reference sequence). The CDR3 bases are TGTGCCAGTAAAATATCAGACAGGGGGAACACTGAAGCTTTCTTT. Its protein product is CASKISDRGNTEAFF.